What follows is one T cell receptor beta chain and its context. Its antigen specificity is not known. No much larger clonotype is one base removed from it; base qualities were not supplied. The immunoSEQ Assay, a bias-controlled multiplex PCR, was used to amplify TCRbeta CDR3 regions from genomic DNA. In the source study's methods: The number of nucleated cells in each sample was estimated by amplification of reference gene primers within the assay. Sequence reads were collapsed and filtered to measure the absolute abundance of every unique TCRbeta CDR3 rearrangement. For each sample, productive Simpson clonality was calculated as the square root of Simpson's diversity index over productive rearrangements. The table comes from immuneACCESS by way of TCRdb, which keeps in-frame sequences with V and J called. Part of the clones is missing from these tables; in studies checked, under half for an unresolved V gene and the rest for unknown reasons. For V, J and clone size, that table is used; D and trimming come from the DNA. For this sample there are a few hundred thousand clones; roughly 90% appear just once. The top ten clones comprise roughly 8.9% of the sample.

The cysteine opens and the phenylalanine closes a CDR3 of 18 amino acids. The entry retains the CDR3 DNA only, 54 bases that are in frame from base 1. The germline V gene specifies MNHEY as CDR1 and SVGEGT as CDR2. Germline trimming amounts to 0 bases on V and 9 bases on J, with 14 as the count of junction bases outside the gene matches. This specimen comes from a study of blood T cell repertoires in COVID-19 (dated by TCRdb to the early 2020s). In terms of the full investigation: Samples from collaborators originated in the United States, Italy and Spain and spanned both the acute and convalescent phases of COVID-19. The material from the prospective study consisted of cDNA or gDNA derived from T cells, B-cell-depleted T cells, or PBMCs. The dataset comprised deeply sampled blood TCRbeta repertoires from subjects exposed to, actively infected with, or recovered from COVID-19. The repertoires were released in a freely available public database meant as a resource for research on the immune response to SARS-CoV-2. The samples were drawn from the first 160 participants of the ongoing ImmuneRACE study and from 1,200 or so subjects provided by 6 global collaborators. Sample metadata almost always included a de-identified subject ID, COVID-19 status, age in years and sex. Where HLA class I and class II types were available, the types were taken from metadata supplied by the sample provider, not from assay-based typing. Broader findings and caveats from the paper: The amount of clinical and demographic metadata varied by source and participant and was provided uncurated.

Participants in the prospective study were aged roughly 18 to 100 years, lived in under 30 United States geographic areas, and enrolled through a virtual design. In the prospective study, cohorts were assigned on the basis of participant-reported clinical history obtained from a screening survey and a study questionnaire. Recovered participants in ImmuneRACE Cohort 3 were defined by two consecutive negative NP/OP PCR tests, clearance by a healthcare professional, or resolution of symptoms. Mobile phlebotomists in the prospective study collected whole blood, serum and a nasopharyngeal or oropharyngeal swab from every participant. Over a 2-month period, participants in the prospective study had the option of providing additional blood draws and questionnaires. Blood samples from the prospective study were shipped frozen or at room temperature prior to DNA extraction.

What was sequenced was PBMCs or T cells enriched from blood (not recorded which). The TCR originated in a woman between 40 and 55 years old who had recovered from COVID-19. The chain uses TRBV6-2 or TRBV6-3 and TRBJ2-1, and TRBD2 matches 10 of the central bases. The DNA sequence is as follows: TGTGCCAGCAGTTACTCCTCCCTAGAAGCGGGAGGGAAAAGTGAGCAGTTCTTC. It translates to CASSYSSLEAGGKSEQFF.